This T cell receptor beta chain was documented in a study of OX40 agonist ivuxolimab in advanced cancers. The wider study: Checkpoint inhibitors had been given previously to 40% of patients.

This clone turned up a few times. The CDR3 runs to 14 residues. The ends were cut back, 6 bases at V and 4 bases at J, with 16 bases in the middle. Germline CDR1 and CDR2: SQVTM and ANQGSEA. Clones were read by immunoSEQ multiplex PCR, and TCRdb kept only the in-frame ones, dropping some. The profile covers 45,000 to 75,000 clones, with about four fifths appearing a single time and about 1% taken by the ten largest. The chain is built from TRBV29-1 and TRBJ2-1; the D call may be TRBD1 or TRBD2 (5 bases each). This specimen was CD4+ or CD8+ T cells sorted from blood, taken in a trial of the OX40 agonist ivuxolimab. The receptor was derived from an adult with an advanced solid tumor such as melanoma, head and neck, liver or kidney cancer. CDR3 sequence: CSVGVRQDYNEQFF. In DNA, the CDR3 is TGCAGCGTGGGGGTGAGGCAGGATTACAATGAGCAGTTCTTC.